This T cell receptor (beta chain) was sequenced for a study of cytomegalovirus exposure and HLA in healthy donors. The CDR3 is 14 amino acids. V was clipped by 6 bases and J by 6 bases; unmatched bases: 4. Germline V gives CDR1 MNHEY, CDR2 SVGAGI. Profiled with immunoSEQ multiplex PCR; TCRdb holds only in-frame clones, not every one. Of around 300,000 clones listed, about nine tenths are singletons. The J gene is TRBJ2-3, the V gene TRBV6-5, with 12 bases matching TRBD2. The sample was PBMCs. This TCR was sampled from a woman aged 25 to 39 in good health and CMV-seropositive. The chain's CDR3 is CASSLAGGRDTQYF. Written as DNA, the CDR3 is TGTGCCAGCAGCCTAGCGGGGGGGAGGGATACGCAGTATTTT.